The rows below give T cell receptor beta chains drawn from one sample of a study of shared clonotypes between healthy human individuals. TCRdb keeps only in-frame clones here, not all; method: immunoSEQ multiplex PCR. The data show about 2.4 million clones, 90% to 95% seen once. Sequenced sample: naive CD4+ T cells from PBMCs. These receptors were taken from a man younger than 30 in good health. Some clones in this sample may be carry-over from other donors' samples. The CDR3 runs from the conserved cysteine through the conserved F or W. A D gene is named only where the DNA matches it firmly. The size of a clone is reported for some rows only, either as once, few or many, or as a class for expanded clones.

TRBV28,TRBD1,.,TRBJ1-2,TGTGCCAGCAGTTCCCCGAAGACAGGGGCCTATGGCTACACCTTC,CASSSPKTGAYGYTF
TRBV19,.,.,TRBJ2-2,TGTGCCAGTAGTACGGGTTTCGGGGAGCTGTTTTTT,CASSTGFGELFF
TRBV25-1,TRBD1,.,TRBJ1-2,TGTGCCAGCAGTGAAGGGAGAGGAGGGGGCGGCTATGGCTACACCTTC,CASSEGRGGGGYGYTF
TRBV9,TRBD2,once,TRBJ2-1,TGTGCCAGCAGCGTAGCTAGCGGGAGTTTCTCCTACAATGAGCAGTTCTTC,CASSVASGSFSYNEQFF
TRBV18,TRBD1,.,TRBJ1-3,TGTGCCAGCTCACCGCCGCGACAGGGGCCGTCCACCATATATTTT,CASSPPRQGPSTIYF
TRBV5-1,.,once,TRBJ2-3,TGCGCCAGCAGCTTGTACTCCCGCCCGGATACGCAGTATTTT,CASSLYSRPDTQYF
TRBV11-3,TRBD1,once,TRBJ2-2,TGTGCCAGCAGCTTTGGACAGGGGGTCGGCACCGGGGAGCTGTTTTTT,CASSFGQGVGTGELFF
TRBV5-4,TRBD2,.,TRBJ2-7,TGTGCCAGCAGCCCTAGGACTAGCGGGAGCTCCTACGAGCAGTACTTC,CASSPRTSGSSYEQYF
TRBV6-5,.,once,TRBJ2-7,TGTGCCAGCAGTTACTCGATTTTAGGGAATCGCTACGAGCAGTACTTC,CASSYSILGNRYEQYF
TRBV5-1,TRBD1,.,TRBJ1-2,TGCGCCAGCAGCTTGGCCGGGACAGGGTGGGACGGCTACACCTTC,CASSLAGTGWDGYTF
TRBV2,TRBD2,.,TRBJ2-7,TGTGCCAGCGGTAATAGCGGGAGGTGGCACGAGCAGTACTTC,CASGNSGRWHEQYF
TRBV10-2,TRBD1,once,TRBJ2-2,TGCGCCAGCAGGACCTCAGGGGGCACCGGGGAGCTGTTTTTT,CASRTSGGTGELFF
TRBV18,.,.,TRBJ2-2,TGTGCCAGCTCACCAGGGTCAGGGCATTTGGAGCTGTTTTTT,CASSPGSGHLELFF
TRBV28,.,.,TRBJ2-3,TGTGCCAGCAGCTATGGGTTCGATACGCAGTATTTT,CASSYGFDTQYF
TRBV7-9,.,.,TRBJ2-2,TGTGCCAGCAGCTTATCCATCGCCGGGGAGCTGTTTTTT,CASSLSIAGELFF
TRBV7-9,.,.,TRBJ1-1,TGTGCCAGCAGCTTGGGGCCCCTGAACACTGAAGCTTTCTTT,CASSLGPLNTEAFF
TRBV2,.,.,TRBJ2-1,TGTGCCAGCAAACCCGACAATGAGCAGTTCTTC,CASKPDNEQFF
TRBV2,.,.,TRBJ1-1,TGTGCCAGCAGTGTGGGGGTGAACACTGAAGCTTTCTTT,CASSVGVNTEAFF
TRBV4-3,.,.,TRBJ2-3,TGCGCCAGCAGCCAACCCGGACAGCCTACTAGCACAGATACGCAGTATTTT,CASSQPGQPTSTDTQYF
TRBV29-1,.,.,TRBJ1-1,TGCAGCGCCGTAACAGCGGAAGCTTTCTTT,CSAVTAEAFF
TRBV5-1,.,.,TRBJ2-2,TGCGCCAGCAGCATTGGCCAAAGCGGACCCGGGGAGCTGTTTTTT,CASSIGQSGPGELFF
TRBV6-5,.,.,TRBJ2-7,TGTGCCAGCAGTTACTCGATTCCCCGCGGGACCTACGAGCAGTACTTC,CASSYSIPRGTYEQYF
TRBV7-2,.,.,TRBJ2-7,TGTGCCAGCAGCCCCGCAGGGCACTACGAGCAGTACTTC,CASSPAGHYEQYF
TRBV14,.,.,TRBJ1-4,TGTGCCAGCAGCCACACCCCGTTGGGCGCAGGCTCAACTAATGAAAAACTGTTTTTT,CASSHTPLGAGSTNEKLFF
TRBV6-1,.,.,TRBJ1-3,TGTGCCAGCAGTGAAGCCGGGACCAGGTTTGGAAACACCATATATTTT,CASSEAGTRFGNTIYF
TRBV6-5,.,.,TRBJ1-3,TGTGCCAGCAGTTACTCGACCCCGTCTAACACCATATATTTT,CASSYSTPSNTIYF
TRBV18,.,.,TRBJ1-1,TGTGCCAGCTCACCAACCCGAGTTTCGAACACTGAAGCTTTCTTT,CASSPTRVSNTEAFF
TRBV6-5,.,.,TRBJ2-5,TGTGCCAGCAGCCCTAGCGGCAGGGGGGAGACCCAGTACTTC,CASSPSGRGETQYF
TRBV28,.,.,TRBJ1-1,TGTGCCAGCAGTTTCTGGGAGCGAACAGCGAACACTGAAGCTTTCTTT,CASSFWERTANTEAFF
TRBV5-4,.,.,TRBJ2-7,TGTGCCAGCAGTTTTAACCAGGGGAATTGGTACGAGCAGTACTTC,CASSFNQGNWYEQYF
TRBV5-1,.,.,TRBJ2-5,TGCGCCAGCAGCTTGGGATGGACGGAGACCCAGTACTTC,CASSLGWTETQYF
TRBV7-6,.,.,TRBJ2-5,TGTGCCAGCAGCTTAGTGACGGGAGAGACCCAGTACTTC,CASSLVTGETQYF
TRBV19,TRBD1,.,TRBJ1-1,TGTGCCAGTTCGCAGGGGGCAGGAACTGAAGCTTTCTTT,CASSQGAGTEAFF
TRBV14,.,.,TRBJ1-2,TGTGCCAGCAGCCAAGGGGGAGGGTGGCGCATTATGAACTATGGCTACACCTTC,CASSQGGGWRIMNYGYTF
TRBV4-2,.,.,TRBJ2-1,TGTGCCAGCAGCCAAGATGGGGGACGGGATGCTGATGAGCAGTTCTTC,CASSQDGGRDADEQFF
TRBV6-6,TRBD2,.,TRBJ2-1,TGTGCCAGCAGGGGGCGGTGGGCTAGCGGATACAATGAGCAGTTCTTC,CASRGRWASGYNEQFF
TRBV28,.,.,TRBJ1-2,TGTGCCAGCAGTTTAAGCGTAGGGCTCTATGGCTACACCTTC,CASSLSVGLYGYTF
TRBV7-2,TRBD1,.,TRBJ1-2,TGTGCCAGCAGCTACAACAGGGGTAACTATGGCTACACCTTC,CASSYNRGNYGYTF
TRBV7-9,TRBD1,.,TRBJ1-2,TGTGCCAGCAGCCCAGGGACAGGGGAGGTTTATGGCTACACCTTC,CASSPGTGEVYGYTF
TRBV14,.,few,TRBJ1-5,TGTGCCAGCAGCCGACAGGCCCAGCATTTT,CASSRQAQHF
TRBV5-1,TRBD1,few,TRBJ2-5,TGCGCCAGCAGCCTGGGGGCGACAGGGCAAGAGACCCAGTACTTC,CASSLGATGQETQYF
TRBV28,.,.,TRBJ2-1,TGTGCCAGCAGTTTTTTAACGAAGTTCTTC,CASSFLTKFF
TRBV6-6,.,.,TRBJ2-3,TGTGCCAGCAGTCAAAGCGGGAGCACAGATACGCAGTATTTT,CASSQSGSTDTQYF
TRBV29-1,.,.,TRBJ2-1,TGCAGCGTAGTAGCCCGAACCTACAATGAGCAGTTCTTC,CSVVARTYNEQFF
TRBV18,.,.,TRBJ2-7,TGTGCCAGCTCACCAACCTACCGGGACCTAGGGGGGTACGAGCAGTACTTC,CASSPTYRDLGGYEQYF
TRBV28,TRBD2,.,TRBJ2-1,TGTGCCAGCGGCTTCCCTTGGACAGGTCCGAGCGGGAGGGCCTACAATGAGCAGTTCTTC,CASGFPWTGPSGRAYNEQFF